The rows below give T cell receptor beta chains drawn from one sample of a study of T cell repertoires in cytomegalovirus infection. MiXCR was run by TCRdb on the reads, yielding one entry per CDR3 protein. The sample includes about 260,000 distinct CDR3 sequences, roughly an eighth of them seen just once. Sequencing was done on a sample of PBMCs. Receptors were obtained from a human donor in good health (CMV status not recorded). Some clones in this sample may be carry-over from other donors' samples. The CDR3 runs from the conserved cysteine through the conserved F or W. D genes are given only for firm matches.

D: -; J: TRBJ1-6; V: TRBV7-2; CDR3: CASSFRNYNSPLHF
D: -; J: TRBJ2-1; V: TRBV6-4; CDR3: CASRPDGGRGGNEQFF
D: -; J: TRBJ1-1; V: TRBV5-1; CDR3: CASSFQGSNTEAFF
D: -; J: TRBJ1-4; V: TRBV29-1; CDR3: CSGQGSDEKLFF
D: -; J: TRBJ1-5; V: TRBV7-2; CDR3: CASSLAGVTVQPQHF
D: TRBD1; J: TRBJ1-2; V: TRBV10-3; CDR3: CATPKPGQGNYGYTF
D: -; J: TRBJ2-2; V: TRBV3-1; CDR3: CASSQAPTRGELFF
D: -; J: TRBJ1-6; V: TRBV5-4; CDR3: CASSKGLNDNSPLHF
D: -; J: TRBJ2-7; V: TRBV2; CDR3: CASSGYYEQYF
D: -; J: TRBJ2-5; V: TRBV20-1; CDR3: CSSSPETQYF
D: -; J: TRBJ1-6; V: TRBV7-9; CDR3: CASSLTVGSSYNSPLHF
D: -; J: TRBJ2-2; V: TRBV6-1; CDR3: CASTPYIGRNTGELFF
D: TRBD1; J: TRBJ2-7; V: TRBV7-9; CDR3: CASSTGVYEQYF
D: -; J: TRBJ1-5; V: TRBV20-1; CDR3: CSAGRNSNQPQHF
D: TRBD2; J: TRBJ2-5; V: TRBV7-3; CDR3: CASSPGLAGAGETQYF
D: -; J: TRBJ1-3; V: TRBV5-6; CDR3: CASSFLTGDSGNTIYF
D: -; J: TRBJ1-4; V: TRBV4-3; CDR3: CASSQGGSGKLFF
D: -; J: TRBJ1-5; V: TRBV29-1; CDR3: CSVEESGGNQPQHF
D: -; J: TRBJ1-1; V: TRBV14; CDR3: CASSQIRMPGEAFF
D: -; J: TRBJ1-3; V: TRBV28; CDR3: CASRTGISGNTIYF
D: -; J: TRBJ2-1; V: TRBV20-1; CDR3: CSASKRNYNEQFF
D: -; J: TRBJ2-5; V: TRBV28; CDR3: CASSFSDGQETQYF
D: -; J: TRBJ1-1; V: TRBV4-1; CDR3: CASSPRDLSTEAFF
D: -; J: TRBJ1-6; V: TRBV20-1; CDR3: CSARLGVGSPLHF
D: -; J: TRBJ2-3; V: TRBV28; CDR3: CASSLKSPDTQYF
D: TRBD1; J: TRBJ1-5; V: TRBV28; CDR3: CASSTQRSGQLEEPQHF
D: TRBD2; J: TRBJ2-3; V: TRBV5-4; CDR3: CASSYGRALNF
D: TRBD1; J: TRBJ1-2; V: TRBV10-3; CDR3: CAISTDRGMLGGYTF
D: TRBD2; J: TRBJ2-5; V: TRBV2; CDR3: CASSEVAASGGDIQETQYF
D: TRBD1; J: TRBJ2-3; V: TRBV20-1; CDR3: CSASRQGVTDTQYF
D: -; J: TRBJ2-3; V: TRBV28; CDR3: CASSRTYTDTQYF
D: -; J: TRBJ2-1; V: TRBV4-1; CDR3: CASSQVRRINEQFF
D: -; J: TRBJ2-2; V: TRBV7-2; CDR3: CASSLAGSNTGELFF
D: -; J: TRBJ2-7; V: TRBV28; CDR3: CASRPGPRAYEQYF
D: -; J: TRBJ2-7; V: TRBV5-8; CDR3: CASSWLSVRTLEQYF
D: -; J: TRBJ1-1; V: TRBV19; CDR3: CASRFSAEAFF
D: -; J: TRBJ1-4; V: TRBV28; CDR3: CASSLPGATNEKLFF
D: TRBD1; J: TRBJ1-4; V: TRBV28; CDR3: CASIGGQGGEKLFF
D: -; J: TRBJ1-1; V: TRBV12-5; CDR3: CASAREGNTEAFF
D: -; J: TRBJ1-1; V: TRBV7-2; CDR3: CASSWGRGSTEAFF
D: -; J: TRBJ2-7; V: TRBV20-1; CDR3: CSARDARRGSIYEQYF
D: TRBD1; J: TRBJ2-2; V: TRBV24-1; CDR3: CATSDVTGVATGELFF
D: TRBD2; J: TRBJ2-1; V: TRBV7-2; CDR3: CASSFPQSGGRHNEQFF
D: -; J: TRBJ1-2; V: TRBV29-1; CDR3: CSSVGGGGYGYTF
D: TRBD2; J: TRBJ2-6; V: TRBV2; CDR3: CASSGGRAGANVLTF
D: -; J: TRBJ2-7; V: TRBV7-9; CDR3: CASSPLAYEQYF
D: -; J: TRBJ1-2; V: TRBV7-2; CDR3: CASSFASLYGYSF
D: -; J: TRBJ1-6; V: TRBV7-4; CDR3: CASSLQQDKNSPLHF
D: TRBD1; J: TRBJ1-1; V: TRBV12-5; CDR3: CAALDRGTNTEAFF
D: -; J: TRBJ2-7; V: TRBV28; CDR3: CASSFNRIYLDYEQYF
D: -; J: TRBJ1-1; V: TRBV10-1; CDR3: CATSSSRGGTEAFF
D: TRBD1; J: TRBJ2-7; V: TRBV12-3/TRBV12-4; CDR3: CASKSSGQARRKEQYF
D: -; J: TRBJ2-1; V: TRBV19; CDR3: CASSIREGSYNEQFF
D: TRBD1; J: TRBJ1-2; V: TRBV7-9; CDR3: CASSATGGGEGYTF
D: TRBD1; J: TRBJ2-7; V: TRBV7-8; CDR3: CASSQRTGGREQYF